This T cell receptor (beta chain) was obtained from a study of tumor and adjacent non-tumor tissue in lung cancer. About the study: Histology: under 15 adenocarcinoma, a couple of squamous cell carcinoma, 1 small cell lung cancer. Patients were aged roughly 31 to 76, about ten men and roughly 5 women, stage I to III.

Study-level points and caveats: Tumor tissue had significantly higher TCR diversity than normal lung. In normal lung, the top 100 clones were significantly more dominant than in tumor.

Three rounds of nested PCR, following a modified ARM-PCR protocol, produced the TCRbeta library. From the multiplex PCR reads, TCRdb called clonotypes with MiXCR, one entry per CDR3 protein. The sample includes some 99,000 distinct CDR3 sequences, around 80% of them seen just once. The length of the CDR3 is 13 residues. Germline loops: CDR1 DFQATT, CDR2 SNEGSKA (reference sequence). Worth noting for this clonotype: The antigen remains unidentified. A much larger clonotype is one base distant, so this may be a read error.

No cell sorting was done before RNA was extracted from the tissue. This chain connects TRBV20-1 to TRBJ2-7, with TRBD2 as a possible D gene (7 bases). The specimen sequenced was lung tumor tissue. The sequence came from a woman aged 55-70 years with non-small cell lung cancer. CDR3 amino acids: CCAREGGKYEQYF. In nucleotides, the CDR3 is TGCTGTGCTAGAGAGGGGGGGAAATACGAGCAGTACTTC.